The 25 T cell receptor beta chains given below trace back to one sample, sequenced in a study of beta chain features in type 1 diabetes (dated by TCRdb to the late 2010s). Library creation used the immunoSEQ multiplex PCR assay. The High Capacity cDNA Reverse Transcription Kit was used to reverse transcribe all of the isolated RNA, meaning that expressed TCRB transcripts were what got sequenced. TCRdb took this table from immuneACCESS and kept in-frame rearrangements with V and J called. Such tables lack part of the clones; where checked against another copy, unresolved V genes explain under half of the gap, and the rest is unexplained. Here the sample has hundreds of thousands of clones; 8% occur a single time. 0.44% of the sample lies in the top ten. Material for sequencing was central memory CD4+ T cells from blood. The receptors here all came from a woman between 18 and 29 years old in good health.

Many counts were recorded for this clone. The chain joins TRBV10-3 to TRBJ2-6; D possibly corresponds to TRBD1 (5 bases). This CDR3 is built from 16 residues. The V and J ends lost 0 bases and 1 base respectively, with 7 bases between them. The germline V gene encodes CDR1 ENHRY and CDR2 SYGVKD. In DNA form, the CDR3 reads TGTGCCATCAGTGAGTCCAGGGTATCTGGGGCCAACGTCCTGACTTTC. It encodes CAISESRVSGANVLTF.

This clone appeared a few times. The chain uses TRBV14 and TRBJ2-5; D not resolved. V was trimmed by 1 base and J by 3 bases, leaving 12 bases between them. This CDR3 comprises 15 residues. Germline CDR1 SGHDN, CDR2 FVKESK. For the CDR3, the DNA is TGTGCCAGCAGCCAAGGAGCTTTTGCGGAAGAGACCCAGTACTTC. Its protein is CASSQGAFAEETQYF.

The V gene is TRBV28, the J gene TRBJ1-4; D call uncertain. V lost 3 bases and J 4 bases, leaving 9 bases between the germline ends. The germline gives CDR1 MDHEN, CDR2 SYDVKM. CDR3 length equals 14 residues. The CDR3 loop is CASSFRAVNEKLFF. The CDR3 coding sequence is TGTGCCAGCAGTTTTCGGGCGGTTAATGAAAAACTGTTTTTT.

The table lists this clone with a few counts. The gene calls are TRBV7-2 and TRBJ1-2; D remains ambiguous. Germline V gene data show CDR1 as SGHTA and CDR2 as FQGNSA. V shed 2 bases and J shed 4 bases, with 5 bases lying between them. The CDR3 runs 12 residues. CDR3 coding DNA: TGTGCCAGCAGCTTAAGAAGCTATGGCTACACCTTC. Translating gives CASSLRSYGYTF.

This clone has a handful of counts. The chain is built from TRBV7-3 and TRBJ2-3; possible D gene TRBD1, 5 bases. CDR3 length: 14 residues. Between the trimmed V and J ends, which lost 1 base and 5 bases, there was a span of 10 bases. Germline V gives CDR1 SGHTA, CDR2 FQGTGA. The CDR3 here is CASSLKGREDTQYF. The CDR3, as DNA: TGTGCCAGCAGCTTAAAAGGCAGGGAAGATACGCAGTATTTT.

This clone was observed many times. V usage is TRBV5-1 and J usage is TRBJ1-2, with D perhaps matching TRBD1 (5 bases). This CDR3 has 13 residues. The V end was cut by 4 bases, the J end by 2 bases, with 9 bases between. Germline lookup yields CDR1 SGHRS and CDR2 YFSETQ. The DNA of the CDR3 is TGCGCCAGCAGCCCGACAGTCAACTATGGCTACACCTTC. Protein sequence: CASSPTVNYGYTF.

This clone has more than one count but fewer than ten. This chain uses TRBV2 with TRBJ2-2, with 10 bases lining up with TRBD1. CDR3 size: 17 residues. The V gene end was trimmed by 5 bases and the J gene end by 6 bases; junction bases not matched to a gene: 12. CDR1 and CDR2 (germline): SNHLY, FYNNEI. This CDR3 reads CASSPGQGTERAGELFF. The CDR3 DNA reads TGTGCCAGCAGTCCGGGACAGGGGACAGAGCGGGCCGGGGAGCTGTTTTTT.

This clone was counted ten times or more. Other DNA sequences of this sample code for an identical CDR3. CDR3 protein: CASSRGQGGETQYF. The CDR3 DNA sequence: TGCGCCAGCAGCCGGGGACAGGGTGGAGAGACCCAGTACTTC. The gene calls are TRBV4-3 and TRBJ2-5; 9 bases agree with TRBD1. The CDR3 totals 14 residues. The germline CDR1 and CDR2 sequences are LGHNA and YSLEER. Trimming at V came to 4 bases and at J to 4 bases, leaving 4 bases not matched to a gene.

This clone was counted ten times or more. The CDR3 DNA is TGTGCCAGCAGCTCAGAACGGGCCCTCAGGGGCCATGGCTACACCTTC. Translating it yields CASSSERALRGHGYTF. The J gene is TRBJ1-2, the V gene TRBV7-2; a weak D match, TRBD1 (6 bases). V lost 4 bases, J lost 6 bases, and 21 bases lay in between. The CDR3 is made up of 16 amino acids. Germline loops: CDR1 SGHTA, CDR2 FQGNSA.

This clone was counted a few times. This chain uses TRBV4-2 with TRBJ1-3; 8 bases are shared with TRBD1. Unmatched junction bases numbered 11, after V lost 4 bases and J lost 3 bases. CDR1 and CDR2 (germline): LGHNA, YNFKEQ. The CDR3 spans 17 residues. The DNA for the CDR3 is TGTGCCAGCAGCCCCTGGGCCGACAGGGGAAGTGGAAACACCATATATTTT. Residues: CASSPWADRGSGNTIYF.

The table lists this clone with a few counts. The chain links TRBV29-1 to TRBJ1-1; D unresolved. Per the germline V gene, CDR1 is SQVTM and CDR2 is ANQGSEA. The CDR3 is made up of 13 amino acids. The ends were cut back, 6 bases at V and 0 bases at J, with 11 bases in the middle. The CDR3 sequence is CSVLRTLNTEAFF. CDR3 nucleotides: TGCAGCGTCCTGAGGACTCTGAACACTGAAGCTTTCTTT.

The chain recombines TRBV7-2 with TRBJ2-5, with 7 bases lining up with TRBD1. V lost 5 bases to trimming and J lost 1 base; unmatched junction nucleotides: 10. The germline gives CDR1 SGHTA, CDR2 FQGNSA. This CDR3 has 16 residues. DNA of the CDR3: TGTGCCAGCAGCCTGTCAATGGGGACAGCCCAAGAGACCCAGTACTTC. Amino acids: CASSLSMGTAQETQYF.

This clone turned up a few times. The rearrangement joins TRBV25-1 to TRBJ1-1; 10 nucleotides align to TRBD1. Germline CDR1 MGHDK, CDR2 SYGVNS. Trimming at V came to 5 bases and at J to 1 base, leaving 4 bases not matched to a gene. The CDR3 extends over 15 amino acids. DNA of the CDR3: TGTGCCAGCAGTAGACAGGGGGCGGCGAACACTGAAGCTTTCTTT. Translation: CASSRQGAANTEAFF.

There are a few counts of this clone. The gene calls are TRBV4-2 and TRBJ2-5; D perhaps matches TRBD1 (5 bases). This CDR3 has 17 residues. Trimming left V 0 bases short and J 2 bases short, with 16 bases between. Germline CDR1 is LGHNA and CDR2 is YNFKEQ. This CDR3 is CASSQDPRTRRQETQYF. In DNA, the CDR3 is TGTGCCAGCAGCCAAGATCCTAGGACACGACGACAAGAGACCCAGTACTTC.

This CDR3 reads CASTGLREQYF. CDR3 DNA sequence: TGTGCCAGCACCGGACTTCGGGAGCAGTACTTC. This chain connects TRBV6-5 to TRBJ2-7; maybe TRBD2 (5 bases). The CDR3 extends over 11 amino acids. Trimming cost V 7 bases and J 7 bases, with 11 bases left between them. Germline lookup yields CDR1 MNHEY and CDR2 SVGAGI.

The CDR3 is CASSFGTDTQYF. The CDR3 DNA follows: TGTGCCAGCAGCTTTGGAACAGATACGCAGTATTTT. The genes are TRBV7-2 and TRBJ2-3, with unresolved D. Trimming stripped 3 bases from V and 3 bases from J, with 4 bases between. Germline V gene lookup returns CDR1 SGHTA and CDR2 FQGNSA. This CDR3 region has 12 residues.

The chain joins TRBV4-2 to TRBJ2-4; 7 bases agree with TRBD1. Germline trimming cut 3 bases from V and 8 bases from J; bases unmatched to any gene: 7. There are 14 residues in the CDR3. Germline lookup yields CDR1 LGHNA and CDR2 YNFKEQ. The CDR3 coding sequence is TGTGCCAGCAGCCAGGAAACAGGGGACGACATTCAGTACTTC. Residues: CASSQETGDDIQYF.

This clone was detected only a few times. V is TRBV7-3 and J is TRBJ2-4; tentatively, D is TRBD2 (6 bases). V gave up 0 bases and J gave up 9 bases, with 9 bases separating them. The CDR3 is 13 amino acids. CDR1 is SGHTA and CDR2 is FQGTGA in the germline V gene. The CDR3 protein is CASSLTPGVIQYF. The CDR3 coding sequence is TGTGCCAGCAGCTTAACTCCGGGGGTCATTCAGTACTTC.

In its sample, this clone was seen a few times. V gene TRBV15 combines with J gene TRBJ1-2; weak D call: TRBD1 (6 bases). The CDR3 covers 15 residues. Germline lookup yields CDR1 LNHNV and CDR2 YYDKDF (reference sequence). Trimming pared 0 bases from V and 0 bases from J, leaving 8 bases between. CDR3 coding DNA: TGTGCCACCAGCAGAGACAGGGGAGCTAACTATGGCTACACCTTC. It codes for CATSRDRGANYGYTF.

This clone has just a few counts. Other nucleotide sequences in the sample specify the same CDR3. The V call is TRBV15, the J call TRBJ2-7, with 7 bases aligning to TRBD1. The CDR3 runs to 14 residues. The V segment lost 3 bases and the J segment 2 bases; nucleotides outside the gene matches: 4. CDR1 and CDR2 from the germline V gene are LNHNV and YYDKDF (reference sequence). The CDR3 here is CATSRGQRAYEQYF. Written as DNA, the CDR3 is TGTGCCACCAGCAGGGGACAGAGAGCCTACGAGCAGTACTTC. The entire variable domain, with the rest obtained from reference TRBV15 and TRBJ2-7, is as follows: DAMVIQNPRYQVTQFGKPVTLSCSQTLNHNVMYWYQQKSSQAPKLLFHYYDKDFNNEADTPDNFQSRRPNTSFCFLDIRSPGLGDTAMYLCATSRGQRAYEQYFGPGTRLTVT.

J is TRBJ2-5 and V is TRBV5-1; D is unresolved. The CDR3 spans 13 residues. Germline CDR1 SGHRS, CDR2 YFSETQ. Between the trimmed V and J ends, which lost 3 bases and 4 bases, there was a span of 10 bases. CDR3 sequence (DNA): TGCGCCAGCAGCTCCGGACGGCGAGAGACCCAGTACTTC. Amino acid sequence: CASSSGRRETQYF.

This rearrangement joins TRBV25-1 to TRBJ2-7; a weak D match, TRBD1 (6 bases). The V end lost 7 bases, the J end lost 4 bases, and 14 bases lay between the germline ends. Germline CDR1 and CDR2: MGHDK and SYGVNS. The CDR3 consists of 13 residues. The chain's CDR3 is CASTVGRGYEQYF. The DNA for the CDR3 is TGTGCCAGCACTGTGGGCAGGGGTTACGAGCAGTACTTC.

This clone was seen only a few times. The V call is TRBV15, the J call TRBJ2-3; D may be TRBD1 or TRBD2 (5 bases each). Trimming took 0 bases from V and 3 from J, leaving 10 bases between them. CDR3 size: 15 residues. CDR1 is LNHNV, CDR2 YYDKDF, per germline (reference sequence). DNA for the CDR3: TGTGCCACCAGCAGAGATAGGGGAGTTACAGATACGCAGTATTTT. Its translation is CATSRDRGVTDTQYF. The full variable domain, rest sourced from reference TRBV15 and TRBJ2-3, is DAMVIQNPRYQVTQFGKPVTLSCSQTLNHNVMYWYQQKSSQAPKLLFHYYDKDFNNEADTPDNFQSRRPNTSFCFLDIRSPGLGDTAMYLCATSRDRGVTDTQYFGPGTRLTVL.

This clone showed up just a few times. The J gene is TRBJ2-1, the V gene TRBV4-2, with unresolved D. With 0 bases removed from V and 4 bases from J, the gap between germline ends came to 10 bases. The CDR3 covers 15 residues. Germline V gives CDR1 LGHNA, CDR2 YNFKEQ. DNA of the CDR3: TGTGCCAGCAGCCAAGAAGTAGCCCGATACAATGAGCAGTTCTTC. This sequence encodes CASSQEVARYNEQFF.

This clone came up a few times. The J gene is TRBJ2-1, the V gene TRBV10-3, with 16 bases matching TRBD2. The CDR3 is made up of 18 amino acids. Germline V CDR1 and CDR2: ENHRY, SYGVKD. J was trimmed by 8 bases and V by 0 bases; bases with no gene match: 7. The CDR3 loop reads CAISESGTSGRARDEQFF. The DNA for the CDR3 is TGTGCCATCAGTGAGTCTGGGACTAGCGGGAGGGCCCGGGATGAGCAGTTCTTC.